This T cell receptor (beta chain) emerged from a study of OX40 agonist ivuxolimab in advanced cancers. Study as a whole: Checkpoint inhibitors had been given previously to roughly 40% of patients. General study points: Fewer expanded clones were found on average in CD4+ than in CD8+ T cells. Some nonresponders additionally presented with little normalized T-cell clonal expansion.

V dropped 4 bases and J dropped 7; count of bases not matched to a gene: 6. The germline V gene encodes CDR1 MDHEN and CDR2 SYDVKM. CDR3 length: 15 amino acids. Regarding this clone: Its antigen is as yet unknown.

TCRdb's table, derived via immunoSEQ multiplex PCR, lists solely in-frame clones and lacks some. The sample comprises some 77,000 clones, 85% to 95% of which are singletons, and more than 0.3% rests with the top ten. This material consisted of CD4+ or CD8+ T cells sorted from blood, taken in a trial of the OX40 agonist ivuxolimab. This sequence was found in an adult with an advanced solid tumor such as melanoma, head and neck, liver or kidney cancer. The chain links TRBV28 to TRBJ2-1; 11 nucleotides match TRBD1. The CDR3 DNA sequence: TGTGCCAGCAGTTCTCGAGGACAGGGGGCTAATGAGCAGTTCTTC. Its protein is CASSSRGQGANEQFF.